The 5 T cell receptor beta chains below all came from one sample that was sequenced in a study of T cells in Graves' hyperthyroidism and ophthalmopathy. There were TCR beta CDR3 regions amplified from RNA transcripts. First-round RT-PCR of the TCR CDR3 relied on the HTBI primer set. TCRdb recomputed calls from the multiplex PCR reads with MiXCR, one row per CDR3 protein. Of around 440,000 distinct CDR3 sequences detected, approximately 14% appear once; the ten largest clones hold 14%. The sample consisted of blood. The receptor source for this set is a woman aged 18-30 years with Graves' hyperthyroidism.

This clonotype has more than one count but fewer than ten. V gene TRBV5-4 combines with J gene TRBJ2-4; D unclear. V dropped 1 base and J dropped 8 bases, with 13 bases sitting between them. The germline V gene has CDR1 SGHNT and CDR2 YYREEE (reference sequence). The CDR3 has 14 amino acids. CDR3 loop: CASSLTLHEDIQYF. The DNA for the CDR3 is TGTGCCAGCAGCTTGACCCTACACGAAGACATTCAGTACTTC. Combining the CDR3 with reference TRBV5-4 and TRBJ2-4 gives the whole variable domain ETGVTQSPTHLIKTRGQQVTLRCSSQSGHNTVSWYQQALGQGPQFIFQYYREEENGRGNFPPRFSGLQFPNYSSELNVNALELDDSALYLCASSLTLHEDIQYFGAGTRLSVL.

This clonotype was detected once. The rearrangement joins TRBV2 to TRBJ1-2; D remains ambiguous. With 2 bases removed from V and 3 bases from J, the gap between germline ends came to 7 bases. There are 13 residues in the CDR3. Per germline, CDR1 SNHLY and CDR2 FYNNEI. The CDR3 protein is CASSERAYYGYTF. Here the CDR3 DNA reads TGTGCCAGCAGTGAACGGGCTTACTATGGCTACACCTTC.

This clonotype was detected ten times or more. The chain combines TRBV6-1 with TRBJ1-5; D possibly corresponds to TRBD1 (6 bases). Germline V gene lookup returns CDR1 MNHNS and CDR2 SASEGT. Trimming left V 4 bases short and J 3 bases short, with 16 bases between. This CDR3 is built from 16 residues. The CDR3 is CASSGWVGGANQPQHF. For the CDR3, the DNA is TGTGCCAGCAGTGGTTGGGTGGGGGGGGCCAATCAGCCCCAGCATTTT.

This clonotype was recorded at least ten times. CDR3 amino acids: CASSLGLWEDPTEAFF. The CDR3 nucleotides are TGTGCCAGCAGCTTAGGCCTTTGGGAAGATCCCACTGAAGCTTTCTTT. The chain employs TRBV13 and TRBJ1-1; D not certain. The CDR3 runs to 16 residues. Trimming took 0 bases from V and 4 from J, leaving 15 bases between them. Per the germline V gene, CDR1 is PRHDT and CDR2 is FYEKMQ (reference sequence).

The chain joins TRBV7-3 to TRBJ2-2, with D uncertain. Looked up from germline, CDR1 is SGHTA and CDR2 is FQGTGA. CDR3 length: 13 amino acids. Trimming took off 5 bases at V and 6 bases at J, with 10 bases between the two ends. DNA of the CDR3: TGTGCCAGCAGCCCCAATTCCCCCGGGGAGCTGTTTTTT. Encoded protein: CASSPNSPGELFF. The full variable domain, its missing parts supplied by reference TRBV7-3 and TRBJ2-2, is GAGVSQTPSNKVTEKGKYVELRCDPISGHTALYWYRQSLGQGPEFLIYFQGTGAADDSGLPNDRFFAVRPEGSVSTLKIQRTERGDSAVYLCASSPNSPGELFFGEGSRLTVL.